This T cell receptor (beta chain) is drawn from a study of shared clonotypes between healthy human individuals (dated by TCRdb to about 2020). With regard to the full study: The cohort comprised two women and a few men aged 18 to 49 years. For each donor, three plates each were used for CD4 naive and CD4 memory, two plates were used for CD8 naive, and one plate was used for CD8 memory. To estimate repertoire size and how much clonotype sharing occurs between individuals, the study deeply sequenced the blood TCR repertoires of several healthy adults. Libraries were prepared and TCR repertoires were sequenced by different laboratories using diverse techniques, in order to increase sequencing depth and limit assay-specific biases. Leukapheresis yielded between about 0.85 and 9.5 billion PBMCs per donor. Results and caveats for the whole study, not just this receptor: Because the study included only a small number of donors, the genetic and exposure-history diversity represented was limited. Larger estimated clonotype richness was generally found for naive subsets than for memory subsets. Only blood was sampled, and tissue TCR repertoires likely differ from those in blood. Pairwise subsampling indicated that sequencing depth was expected to affect the degree of clonotype sharing among donors. Higher generation probabilities were observed for clonotypes shared by all four sorted-subset donors than for non-shared clonotypes. About 5% of naive CD4, 3.5% of naive CD8, about 2.5% of memory CD4, and about 0.4% of memory CD8 clonotypes were shared across several donors. Even with the large sequencing depth, rarefaction of the sorted-subset datasets indicated that sequencing was incomplete.

TCR CDR3 regions were amplified from genomic DNA by multiplex PCR using the deep immunoSEQ assay. Extracted genomic DNA from each cell subset was spread evenly across all wells of several immunoSEQ 96-well plates, with each plate serving as a replicate. Each replicate PCR for sorted subsets received about 220 ng genomic DNA, equal to roughly 33,000 T cell genomes. The purified libraries were quantified using a Qubit 3.0 fluorometer, sized with a Bioanalyzer 2100, and then quantified again using the KAPA Library Quantification kit. Every immunoSEQ 96-well plate was sequenced on a separate single-read 150-cycle Illumina NextSeq 550 flow cell. On the study's bioinformatics: Because the immunoSEQ output included only junctional sequences and no quality scores, the filtering could not be the same as the filtering used for full-length reads. To assign V/J genes and CDR3, sequences were annotated against IMGT germline references using PyIR, a Python wrapper for IgBLAST v1.9. Reads were removed for weak V/J assignments (E-value above 1e-6), missing CDR3, stop codons, out-of-frame junctions, or ambiguous translated residues. V3J clonotypes were defined by identical inferred V gene, J gene, and CDR3 amino acid sequence. To compute the percentage overlap between repertoires, the number of shared unique clonotypes was divided by the size of the smaller repertoire. RTK rarefaction, the Chao1 estimator, and Recon v2.1 estimates of unobserved clonotypes were used to assess repertoire richness. OLGA was used to compute generation probabilities for all TCRbeta clonotypes that the gDNA method yielded from a handful of donors. What TCRdb holds here is the immuneACCESS table cut down to in-frame rearrangements. Part of the clones is not present; checked against another copy, under half of the missing clones reflect an unresolved V gene, and the others are unexplained. From that table come the V and J calls and clone size; the DNA was used to work out D and trimming. The sample profile shows a few hundred thousand clones; 97% of them were found once. The leading ten clones occupy less than 0.065% of the sample.

As concerns this clone: What this receptor recognizes is not known. No qualities accompany the bases; no much larger clone lies one base away.

Healthy HIV-negative adults with no recently reported acute infections or vaccinations were included as donors. Every donor was a Caucasian adult residing in Nashville, Tennessee, USA. CD4+ T cells were enriched through magnetic negative selection, after which naive cells were positively selected on CD45RA and the remaining negative fraction served as the memory subset. Blood was obtained by leukapheresis, after which PBMCs were separated by Ficoll-Histopaque density gradient centrifugation and cryopreserved in liquid nitrogen vapor phase. Purity and quantity of every magnetically sorted T cell population were checked by analytical flow cytometry. From each sorted fraction, genomic DNA was isolated and quantified by UV absorbance on a Nanodrop 2000c. Sequencing used naive CD4+ T cells sorted from blood. Interpreted using the paper, the cell subset or site label stands for: CD45RA+ positively selected. This receptor was identified in a woman in her 30s in good health.

The CDR3 protein is CASSLELPYEQYF. The nucleotide sequence reads TGCGCCAGCAGCTTGGAACTTCCCTACGAGCAGTACTTC. Recombination joined TRBV5-1 with TRBJ2-7, with no confidently assigned D gene. The CDR3 runs 13 residues from the cysteine to the phenylalanine. Of all the DNA, just the CDR3 is kept, 39 bases in frame from base 1. Via the germline V gene, CDR1 is SGHRS and CDR2 YFSETQ. V is reduced by 0 bases and J by 2 bases, leaving a spacing of 6 bases between them.